The source of this TCR beta chain is a study of identical twins. The study's findings and limits: Weaker excess twin sharing was observed in beta out-of-frame sequences. Researchers reported excess low generation probability among twin-shared out-of-frame alpha sequences.

The sample holds a few counts of this clonotype. Its antigen is still unknown. The CDR3 runs to 16 residues. V gave up 5 bases and J gave up 3 bases, with 16 bases separating them. Carrying unique molecular identifiers, the cDNA also gained a universal primer site through template switching. TCRdb passed the 5' RACE reads through MiXCR, listing each CDR3 protein once. The sample shows hundreds of thousands of distinct CDR3 sequences, about 20% of them seen only once. Separately, the same data were catalogued under a study of T cells expressing NK-cell markers. As reported in that work: The CD3+CD56-NKG2C+ fraction of several donors was likewise dominated by these clonotypes.

The TCR originated in a woman between 18 and 29 years old in good health. Sequenced input: PBMCs. The gene calls are TRBV12-3 or TRBV12-4 and TRBJ2-2; no clear D. CDR3 sequence reads: CASSPQTPVYTGELFF. CDR3 in DNA: TGTGCCAGCAGTCCTCAGACACCCGTTTACACCGGGGAGCTGTTTTTT.